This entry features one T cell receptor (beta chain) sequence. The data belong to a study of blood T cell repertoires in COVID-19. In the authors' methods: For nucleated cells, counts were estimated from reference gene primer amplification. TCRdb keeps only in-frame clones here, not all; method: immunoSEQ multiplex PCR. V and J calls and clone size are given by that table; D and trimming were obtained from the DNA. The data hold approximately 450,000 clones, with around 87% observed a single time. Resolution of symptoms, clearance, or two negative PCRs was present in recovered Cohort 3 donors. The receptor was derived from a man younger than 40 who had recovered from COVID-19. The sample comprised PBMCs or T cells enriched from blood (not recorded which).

This chain's CDR3 is CASSQVESASYNEQFF. CDR3 coding DNA: TGCGCCAGCAGCCAAGTCGAAAGCGCCTCCTACAATGAGCAGTTCTTC. This chain joins TRBV4-1 and TRBJ2-1, with no clear D. V lost 1 base and J lost 0, with 10 bases in between. Per the germline V gene, CDR1 is MGHRA and CDR2 is YSYEKL. The CDR3 is 16 residues long.